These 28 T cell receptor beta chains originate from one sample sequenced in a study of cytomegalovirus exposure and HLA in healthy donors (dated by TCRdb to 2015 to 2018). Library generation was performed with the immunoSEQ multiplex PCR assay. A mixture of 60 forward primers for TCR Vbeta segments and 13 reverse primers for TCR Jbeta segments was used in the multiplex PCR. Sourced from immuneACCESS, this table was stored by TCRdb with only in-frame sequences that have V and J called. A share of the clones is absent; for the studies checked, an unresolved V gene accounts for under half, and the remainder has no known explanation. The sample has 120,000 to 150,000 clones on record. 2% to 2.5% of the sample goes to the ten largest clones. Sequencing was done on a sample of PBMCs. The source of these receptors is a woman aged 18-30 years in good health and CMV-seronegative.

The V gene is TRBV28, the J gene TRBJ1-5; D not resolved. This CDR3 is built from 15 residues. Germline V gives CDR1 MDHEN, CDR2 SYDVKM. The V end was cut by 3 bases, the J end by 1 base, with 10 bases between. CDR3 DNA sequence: TGTGCCAGCAGTTTGTCCGCAGGAAGCAATCAGCCCCAGCATTTT. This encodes CASSLSAGSNQPQHF.

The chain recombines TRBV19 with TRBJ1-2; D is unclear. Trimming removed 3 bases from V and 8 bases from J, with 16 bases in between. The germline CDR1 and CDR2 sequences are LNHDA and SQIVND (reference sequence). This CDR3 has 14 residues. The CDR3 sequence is CASSISTATRGYTF. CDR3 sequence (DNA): TGTGCCAGTAGTATCTCAACTGCGACGCGGGGCTACACCTTC.

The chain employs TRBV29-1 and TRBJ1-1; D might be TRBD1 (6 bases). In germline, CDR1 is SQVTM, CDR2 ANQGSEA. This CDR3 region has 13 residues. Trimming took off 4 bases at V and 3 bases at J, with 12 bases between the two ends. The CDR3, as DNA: TGCAGCGTTGTGAGGGCAGGGGACACTGAAGCTTTCTTT. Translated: CSVVRAGDTEAFF. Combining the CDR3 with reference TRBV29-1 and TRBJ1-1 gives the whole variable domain SAVISQKPSRDICQRGTSLTIQCQVDSQVTMMFWYRQQPGQSLTLIATANQGSEATYESGFVIDKFPISRPNLTFSTLTVSNMSPEDSSIYLCSVVRAGDTEAFFGQGTRLTVV.

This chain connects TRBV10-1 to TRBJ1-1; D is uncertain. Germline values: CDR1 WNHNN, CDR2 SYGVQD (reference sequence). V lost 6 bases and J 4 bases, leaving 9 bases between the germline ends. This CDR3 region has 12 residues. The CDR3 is CASRVMSTEAFF. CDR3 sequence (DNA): TGCGCCAGCAGGGTGATGAGCACTGAAGCTTTCTTT.

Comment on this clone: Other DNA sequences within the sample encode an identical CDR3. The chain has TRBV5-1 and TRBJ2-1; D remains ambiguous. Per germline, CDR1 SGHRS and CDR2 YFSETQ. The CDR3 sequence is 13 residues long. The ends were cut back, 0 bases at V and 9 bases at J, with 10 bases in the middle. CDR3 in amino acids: CASSLGGLGEQFF. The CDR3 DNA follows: TGCGCCAGCAGCTTGGGAGGCCTAGGTGAGCAGTTCTTC.

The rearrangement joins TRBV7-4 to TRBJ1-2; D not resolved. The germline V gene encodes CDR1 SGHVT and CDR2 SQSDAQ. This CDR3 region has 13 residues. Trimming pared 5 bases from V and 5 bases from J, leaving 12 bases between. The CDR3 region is CASSLTERYGYTF. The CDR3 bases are TGTGCCAGCAGCCTCACGGAGCGGTATGGCTACACCTTC.

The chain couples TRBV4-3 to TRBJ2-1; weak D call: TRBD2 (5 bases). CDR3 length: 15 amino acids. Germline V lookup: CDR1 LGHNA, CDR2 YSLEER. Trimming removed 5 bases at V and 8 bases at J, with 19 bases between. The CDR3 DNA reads TGCGCCAGCAGCTTTCTGGCTGAAACTAGTCATGAGCAGTTCTTC. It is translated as CASSFLAETSHEQFF.

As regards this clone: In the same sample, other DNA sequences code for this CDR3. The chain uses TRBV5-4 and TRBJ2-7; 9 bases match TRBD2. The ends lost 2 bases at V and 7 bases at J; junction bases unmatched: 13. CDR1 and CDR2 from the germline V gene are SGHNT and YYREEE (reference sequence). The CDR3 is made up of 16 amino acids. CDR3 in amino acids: CASSFFGGLAGSEQYF. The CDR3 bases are TGTGCCAGCAGCTTCTTTGGGGGGCTAGCGGGAAGTGAGCAGTACTTC.

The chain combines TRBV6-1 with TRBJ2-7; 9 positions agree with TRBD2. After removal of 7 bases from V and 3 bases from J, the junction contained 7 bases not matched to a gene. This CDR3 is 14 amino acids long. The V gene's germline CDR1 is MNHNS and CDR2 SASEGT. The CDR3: CASNLSGRIYEQYV. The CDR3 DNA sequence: TGTGCCAGCAACCTTAGCGGGAGAATCTACGAGCAGTACGTC.

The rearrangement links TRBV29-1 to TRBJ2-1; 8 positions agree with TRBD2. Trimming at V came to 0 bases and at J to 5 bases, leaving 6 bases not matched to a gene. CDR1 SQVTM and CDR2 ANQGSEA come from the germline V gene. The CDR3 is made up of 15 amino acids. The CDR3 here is CSVEESGRADNEQFF. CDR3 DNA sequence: TGCAGCGTTGAAGAGTCCGGGAGGGCCGACAATGAGCAGTTCTTC.

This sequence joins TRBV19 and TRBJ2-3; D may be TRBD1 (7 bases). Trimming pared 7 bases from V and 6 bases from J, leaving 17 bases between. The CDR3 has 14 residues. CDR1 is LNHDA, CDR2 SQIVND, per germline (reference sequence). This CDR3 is CASTPSGGLDTQYF. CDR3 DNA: TGTGCCAGTACCCCCTCAGGGGGACTGGATACGCAGTATTTT.

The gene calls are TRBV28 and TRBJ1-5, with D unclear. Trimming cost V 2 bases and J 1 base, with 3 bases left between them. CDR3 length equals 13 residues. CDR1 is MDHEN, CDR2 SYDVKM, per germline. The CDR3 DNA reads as TGTGCCAGCAGTTTAGGCAGCAATCAGCCCCAGCATTTT. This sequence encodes CASSLGSNQPQHF.

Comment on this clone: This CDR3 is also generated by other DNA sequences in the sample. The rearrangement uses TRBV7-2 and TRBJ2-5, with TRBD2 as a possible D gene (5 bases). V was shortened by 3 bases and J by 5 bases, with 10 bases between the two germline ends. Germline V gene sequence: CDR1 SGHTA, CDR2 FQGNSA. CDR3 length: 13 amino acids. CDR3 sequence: CASSFAGEETQYF. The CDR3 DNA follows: TGTGCCAGCAGCTTCGCGGGCGAGGAGACCCAGTACTTC.

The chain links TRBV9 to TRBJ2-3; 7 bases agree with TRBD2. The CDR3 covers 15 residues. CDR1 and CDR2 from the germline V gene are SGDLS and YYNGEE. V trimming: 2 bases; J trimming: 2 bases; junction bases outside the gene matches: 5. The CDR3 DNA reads TGTGCCAGCAGCGTTGGGAGCGGGACCACAGATACGCAGTATTTT. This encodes CASSVGSGTTDTQYF. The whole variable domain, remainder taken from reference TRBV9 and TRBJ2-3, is DSGVTQTPKHLITATGQRVTLRCSPRSGDLSVYWYQQSLDQGLQFLIQYYNGEERAKGNILERFSAQQFPDLHSELNLSSLELGDSALYFCASSVGSGTTDTQYFGPGTRLTVL.

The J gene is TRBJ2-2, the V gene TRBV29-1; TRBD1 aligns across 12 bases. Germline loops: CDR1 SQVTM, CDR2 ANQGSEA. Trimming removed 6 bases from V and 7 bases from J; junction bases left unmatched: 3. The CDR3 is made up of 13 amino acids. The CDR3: CSVGQGAIGELFF. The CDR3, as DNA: TGCAGCGTGGGACAGGGGGCCATCGGGGAGCTGTTTTTT.

CDR3 residues: CASSQASTGNYGYTF. In DNA form, the CDR3 reads TGTGCCAGCAGCCAGGCTAGTACAGGGAACTATGGCTACACCTTC. This rearrangement joins TRBV6-1 to TRBJ1-2, with D perhaps TRBD1 (6 bases). This CDR3 has 15 amino acids. Trimming stripped 6 bases from V and 2 bases from J, with 16 bases between. Per the germline V gene, CDR1 is MNHNS and CDR2 is SASEGT.

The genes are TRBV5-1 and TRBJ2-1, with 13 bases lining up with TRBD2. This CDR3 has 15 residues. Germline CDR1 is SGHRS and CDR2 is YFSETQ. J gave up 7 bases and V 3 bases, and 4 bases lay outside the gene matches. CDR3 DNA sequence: TGCGCCAGCAGCTCGGGACTAGCGGGAATAAATGAGCAGTTCTTC. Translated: CASSSGLAGINEQFF. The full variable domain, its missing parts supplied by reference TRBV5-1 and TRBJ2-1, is KAGVTQTPRYLIKTRGQQVTLSCSPISGHRSVSWYQQTPGQGLQFLFEYFSETQRNKGNFPGRFSGRQFSNSRSEMNVSTLELGDSALYLCASSSGLAGINEQFFGPGTRLTVL.

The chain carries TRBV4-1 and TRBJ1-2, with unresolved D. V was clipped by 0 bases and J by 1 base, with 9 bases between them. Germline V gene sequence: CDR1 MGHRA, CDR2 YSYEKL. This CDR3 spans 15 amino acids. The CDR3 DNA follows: TGCGCCAGCAGCCAAGAAACCAGTTATAACTATGGCTACACCTTC. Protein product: CASSQETSYNYGYTF.

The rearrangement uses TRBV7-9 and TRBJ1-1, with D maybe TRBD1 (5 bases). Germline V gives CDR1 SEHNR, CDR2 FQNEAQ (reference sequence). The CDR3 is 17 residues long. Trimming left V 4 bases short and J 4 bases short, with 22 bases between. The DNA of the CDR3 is TGTGCCAGCAGCTCCCCTGGAGGGGCGCGGGGGTTCACTGAAGCTTTCTTT. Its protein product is CASSSPGGARGFTEAFF.

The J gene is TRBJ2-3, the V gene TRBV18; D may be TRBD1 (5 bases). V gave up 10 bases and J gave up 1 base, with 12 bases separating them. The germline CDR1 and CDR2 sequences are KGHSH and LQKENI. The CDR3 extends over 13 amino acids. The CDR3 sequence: CATLPRGTDTQYF. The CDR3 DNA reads TGTGCCACCCTCCCCAGGGGCACAGATACGCAGTATTTT.

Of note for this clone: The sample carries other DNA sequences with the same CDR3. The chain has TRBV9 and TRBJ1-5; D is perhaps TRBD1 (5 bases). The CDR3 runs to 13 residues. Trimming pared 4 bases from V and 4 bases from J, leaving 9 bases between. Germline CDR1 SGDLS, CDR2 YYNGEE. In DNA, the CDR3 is TGTGCCAGCAGCAAAGACAGTAATCAGCCCCAGCATTTT. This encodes CASSKDSNQPQHF. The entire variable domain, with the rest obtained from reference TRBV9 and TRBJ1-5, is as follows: DSGVTQTPKHLITATGQRVTLRCSPRSGDLSVYWYQQSLDQGLQFLIQYYNGEERAKGNILERFSAQQFPDLHSELNLSSLELGDSALYFCASSKDSNQPQHFGDGTRLSIL.

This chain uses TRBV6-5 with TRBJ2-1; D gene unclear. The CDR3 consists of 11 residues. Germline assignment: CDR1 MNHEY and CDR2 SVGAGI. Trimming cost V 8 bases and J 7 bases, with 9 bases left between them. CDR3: CASRRGNEQFF. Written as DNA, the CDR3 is TGTGCCAGCCGCCGCGGAAATGAGCAGTTCTTC.

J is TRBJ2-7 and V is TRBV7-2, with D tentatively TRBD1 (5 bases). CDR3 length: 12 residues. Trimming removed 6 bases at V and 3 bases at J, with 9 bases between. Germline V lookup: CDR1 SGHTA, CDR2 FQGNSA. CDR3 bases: TGTGCCAGCAGTTGGGGCCGCTACGAGCAGTACTTC. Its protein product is CASSWGRYEQYF.

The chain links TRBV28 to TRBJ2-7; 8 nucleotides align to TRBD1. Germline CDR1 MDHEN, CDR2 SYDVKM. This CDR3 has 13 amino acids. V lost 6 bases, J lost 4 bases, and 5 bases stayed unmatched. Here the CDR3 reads CASRTNRGYEQYV. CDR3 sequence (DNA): TGTGCCAGCAGAACTAACAGGGGGTACGAGCAGTACGTC.

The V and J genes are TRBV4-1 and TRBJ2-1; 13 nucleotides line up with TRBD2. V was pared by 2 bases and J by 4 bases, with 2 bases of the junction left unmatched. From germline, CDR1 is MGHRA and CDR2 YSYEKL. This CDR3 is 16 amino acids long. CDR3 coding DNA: TGCGCCAGCAGCCAACCGGGACTAGCGGGATACAATGAGCAGTTCTTC. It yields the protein CASSQPGLAGYNEQFF.

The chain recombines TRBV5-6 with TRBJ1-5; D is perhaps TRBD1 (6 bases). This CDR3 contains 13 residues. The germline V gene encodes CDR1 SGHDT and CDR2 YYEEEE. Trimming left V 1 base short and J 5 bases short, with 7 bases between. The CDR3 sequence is CASSLSGDQPQHF. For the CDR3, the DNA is TGTGCCAGCAGCTTGTCAGGGGATCAGCCCCAGCATTTT.

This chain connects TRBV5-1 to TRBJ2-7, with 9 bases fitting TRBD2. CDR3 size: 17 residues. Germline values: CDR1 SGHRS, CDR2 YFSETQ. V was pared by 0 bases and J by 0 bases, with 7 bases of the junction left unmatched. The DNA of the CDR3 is TGCGCCAGCAGCTTGGCGCCTAGCGGGGACCTCTCCTACGAGCAGTACTTC. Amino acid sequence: CASSLAPSGDLSYEQYF.

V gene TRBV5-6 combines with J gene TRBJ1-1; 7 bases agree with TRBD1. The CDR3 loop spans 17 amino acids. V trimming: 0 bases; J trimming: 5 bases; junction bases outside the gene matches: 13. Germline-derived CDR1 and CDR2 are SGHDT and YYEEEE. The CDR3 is CASSLEAGGIDITEAFF. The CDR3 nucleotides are TGTGCCAGCAGCTTGGAGGCAGGGGGTATAGATATTACTGAAGCTTTCTTT. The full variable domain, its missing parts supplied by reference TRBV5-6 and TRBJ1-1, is DAGVTQSPTHLIKTRGQQVTLRCSPKSGHDTVSWYQQALGQGPQFIFQYYEEEERQRGNFPDRFSGHQFPNYSSELNVNALLLGDSALYLCASSLEAGGIDITEAFFGQGTRLTVV.